The T cell receptor beta chain described here comes from a study of blood T cell dynamics during melanoma immunotherapy. At the level of the study: Metastatic melanoma patients received first-line pembrolizumab or nivolumab plus ipilimumab. Study-wide results and caveats: The study could not tell melanoma-specific clones from general immune activation.

Stated time point: week 3, after first cycle of checkpoint inhibitor. No patient had earlier systemic cancer treatment, concurrent immunosuppressants, or another active cancer. With respect to this clone: No antigen is known for it.

Trimming left V 0 bases short and J 0 bases short, with 14 bases between. The CDR3 is 17 amino acids. From germline, CDR1 is SGHDN and CDR2 FVKESK. Libraries were prepared by immunoSEQ multiplex PCR; TCRdb keeps only in-frame clonotypes and omits some of them. The sample consists of roughly 16,000 clones, about 94% of them appearing once. Sequenced here: effector memory CD8+ T cells from blood, sampled from a patient treated with checkpoint blockade. The chain joins TRBV14 to TRBJ1-1; D may be TRBD1 (5 bases). This sequence originates from a human donor with melanoma. The CDR3 DNA is TGTGCCAGCAGCCAAGATCTGTTGCGGGGCATGAACACTGAAGCTTTCTTT. Its protein is CASSQDLLRGMNTEAFF.